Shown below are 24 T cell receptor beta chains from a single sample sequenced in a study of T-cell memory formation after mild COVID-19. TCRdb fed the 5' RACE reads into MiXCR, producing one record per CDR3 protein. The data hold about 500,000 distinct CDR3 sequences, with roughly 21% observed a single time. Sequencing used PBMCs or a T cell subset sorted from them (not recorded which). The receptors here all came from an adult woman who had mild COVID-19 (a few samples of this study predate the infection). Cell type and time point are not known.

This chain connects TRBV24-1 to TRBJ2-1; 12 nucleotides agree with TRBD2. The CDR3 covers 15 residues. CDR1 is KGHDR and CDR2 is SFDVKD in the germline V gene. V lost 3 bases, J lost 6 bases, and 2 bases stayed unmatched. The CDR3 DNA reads TGTGCCACCAGTGATATGACTAGCGGGGGCAATGAGCAGTTCTTC. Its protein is CATSDMTSGGNEQFF.

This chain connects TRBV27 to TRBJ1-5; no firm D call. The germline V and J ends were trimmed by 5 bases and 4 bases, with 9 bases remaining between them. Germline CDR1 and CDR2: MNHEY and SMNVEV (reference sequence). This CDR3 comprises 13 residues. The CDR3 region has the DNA TGTGCCAGCAGTACCCTCCAGAATCAGCCCCAGCATTTT. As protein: CASSTLQNQPQHF.

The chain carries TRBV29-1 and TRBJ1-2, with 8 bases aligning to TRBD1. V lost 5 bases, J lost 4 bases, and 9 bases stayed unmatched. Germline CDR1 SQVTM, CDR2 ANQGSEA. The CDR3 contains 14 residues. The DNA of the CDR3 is TGCAGCGTTACTCCAGGGGGCGGGATCTATGGCTACACCTTC. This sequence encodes CSVTPGGGIYGYTF.

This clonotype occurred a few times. Written as DNA, the CDR3 is TGTGCCAGTAGTATAGACCGGACAGGGAACACTGAAGCTTTCTTT. Translating gives CASSIDRTGNTEAFF. This rearrangement joins TRBV19 to TRBJ1-1; 7 positions agree with TRBD1. Germline loops: CDR1 LNHDA, CDR2 SQIVND (reference sequence). The CDR3 has 15 amino acids. With 0 bases clipped from V and 1 base from J, the junction kept 2 bases outside the gene matches.

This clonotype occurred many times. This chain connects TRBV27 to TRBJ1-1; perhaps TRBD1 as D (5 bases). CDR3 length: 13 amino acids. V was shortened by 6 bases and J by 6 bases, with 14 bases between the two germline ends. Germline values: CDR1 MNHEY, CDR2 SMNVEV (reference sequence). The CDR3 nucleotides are TGTGCCAGCAGCCAGGGTAGGGAGGCTGAAGCTTTCTTT. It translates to CASSQGREAEAFF.

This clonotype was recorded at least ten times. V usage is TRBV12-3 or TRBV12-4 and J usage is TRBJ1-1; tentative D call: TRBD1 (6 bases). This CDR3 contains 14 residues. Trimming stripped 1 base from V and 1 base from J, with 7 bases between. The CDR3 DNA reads TGTGCCAGCAGTTTAGGACAGGCGAACACTGAAGCTTTCTTT. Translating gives CASSLGQANTEAFF.

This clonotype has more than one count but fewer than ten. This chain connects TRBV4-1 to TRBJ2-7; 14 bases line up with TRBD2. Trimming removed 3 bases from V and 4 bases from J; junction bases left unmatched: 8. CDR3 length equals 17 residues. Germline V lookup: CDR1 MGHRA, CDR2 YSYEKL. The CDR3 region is CASSQAGLAGGAYEQYF. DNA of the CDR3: TGCGCCAGCAGCCAGGCCGGACTAGCGGGAGGTGCGTACGAGCAGTACTTC.

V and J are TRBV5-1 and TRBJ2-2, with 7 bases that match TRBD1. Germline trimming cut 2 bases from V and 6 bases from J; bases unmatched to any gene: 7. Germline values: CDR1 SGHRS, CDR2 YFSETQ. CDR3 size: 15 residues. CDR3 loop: CASSFSLDRAGELFF. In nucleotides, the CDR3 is TGCGCCAGCAGCTTCTCGCTCGACAGGGCCGGGGAGCTGTTTTTT.

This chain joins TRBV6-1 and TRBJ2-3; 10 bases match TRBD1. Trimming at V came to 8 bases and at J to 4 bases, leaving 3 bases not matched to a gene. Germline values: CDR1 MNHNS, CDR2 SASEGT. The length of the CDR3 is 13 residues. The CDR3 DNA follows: TGTGCCAGCGGGACAGGGGTGGCAGATACGCAGTATTTT. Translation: CASGTGVADTQYF.

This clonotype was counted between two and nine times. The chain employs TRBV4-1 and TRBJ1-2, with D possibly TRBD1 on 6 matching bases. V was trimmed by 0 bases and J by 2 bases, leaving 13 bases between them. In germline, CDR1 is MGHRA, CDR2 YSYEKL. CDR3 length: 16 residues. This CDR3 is CASSQETRGPNYGYTF. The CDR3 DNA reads TGCGCCAGCAGCCAAGAGACCAGGGGCCCAAACTATGGCTACACCTTC.

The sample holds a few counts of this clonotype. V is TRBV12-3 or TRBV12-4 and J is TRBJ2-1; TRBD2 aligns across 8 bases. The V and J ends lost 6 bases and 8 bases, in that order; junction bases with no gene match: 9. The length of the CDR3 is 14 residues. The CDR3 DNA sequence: TGTGCCAGCAGCAGGGGCAGCGGGAGTTATGAGCAGTTCTTC. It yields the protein CASSRGSGSYEQFF.

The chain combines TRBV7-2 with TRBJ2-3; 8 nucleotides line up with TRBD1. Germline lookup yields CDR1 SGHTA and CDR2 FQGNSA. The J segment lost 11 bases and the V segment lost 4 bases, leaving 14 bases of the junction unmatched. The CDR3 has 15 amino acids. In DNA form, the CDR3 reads TGTGCCAGCAGCTCCGCGCCGGGACAGGCCCTTCGGCAGTATTTT. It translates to CASSSAPGQALRQYF.

CDR3 sequence: CASSFRGNGYTF. The CDR3 region has the DNA TGTGCCAGCAGTTTTCGGGGGAATGGCTACACCTTC. The rearrangement uses TRBV12-3 or TRBV12-4 and TRBJ1-2, with a possible D match to TRBD1 (5 bases). V was pared by 3 bases and J by 6 bases, with 8 bases between. The CDR3 contains 12 residues.

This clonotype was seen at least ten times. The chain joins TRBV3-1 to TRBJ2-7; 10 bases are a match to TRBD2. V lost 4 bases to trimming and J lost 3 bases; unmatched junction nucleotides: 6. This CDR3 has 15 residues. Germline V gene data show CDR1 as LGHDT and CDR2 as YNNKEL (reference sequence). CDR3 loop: CASSPSLAGLYEQYF. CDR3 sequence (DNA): TGTGCCAGCAGCCCTTCACTAGCGGGGCTCTACGAGCAGTACTTC.

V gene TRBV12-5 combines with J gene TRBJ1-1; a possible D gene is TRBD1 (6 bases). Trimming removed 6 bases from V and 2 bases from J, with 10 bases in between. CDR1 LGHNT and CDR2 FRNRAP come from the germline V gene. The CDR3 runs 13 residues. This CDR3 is CASGAQGNTEAFF. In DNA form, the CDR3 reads TGTGCTAGTGGGGCACAGGGAAACACTGAAGCTTTCTTT.

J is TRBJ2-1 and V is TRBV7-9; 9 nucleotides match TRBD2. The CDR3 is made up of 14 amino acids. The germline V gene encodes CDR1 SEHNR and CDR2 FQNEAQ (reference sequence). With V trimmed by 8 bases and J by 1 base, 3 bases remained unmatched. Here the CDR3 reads CASVTSGSYNEQFF. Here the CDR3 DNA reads TGTGCCAGCGTGACTAGCGGTTCCTACAATGAGCAGTTCTTC.

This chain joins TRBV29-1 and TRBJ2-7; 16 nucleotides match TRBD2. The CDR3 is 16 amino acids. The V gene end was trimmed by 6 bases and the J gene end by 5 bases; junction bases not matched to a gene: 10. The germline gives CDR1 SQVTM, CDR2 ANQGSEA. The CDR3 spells CSVGGGLAGGSHEQYF. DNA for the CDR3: TGCAGCGTGGGGGGGGGACTAGCGGGAGGGAGCCACGAGCAGTACTTC.

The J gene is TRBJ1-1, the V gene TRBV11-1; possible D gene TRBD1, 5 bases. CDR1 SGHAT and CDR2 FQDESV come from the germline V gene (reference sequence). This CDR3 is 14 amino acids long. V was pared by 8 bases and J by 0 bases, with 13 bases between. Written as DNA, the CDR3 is TGTGCCAGCGGGTCCAGGGTTGTGAACACTGAAGCTTTCTTT. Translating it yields CASGSRVVNTEAFF.

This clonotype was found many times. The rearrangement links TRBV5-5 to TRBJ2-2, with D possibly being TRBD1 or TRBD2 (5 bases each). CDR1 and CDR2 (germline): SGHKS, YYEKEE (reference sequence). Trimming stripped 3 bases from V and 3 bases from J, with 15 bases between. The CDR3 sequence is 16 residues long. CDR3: CASSSQGASDTGELFF. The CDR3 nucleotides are TGTGCCAGCAGCTCCCAGGGAGCCTCTGACACCGGGGAGCTGTTTTTT. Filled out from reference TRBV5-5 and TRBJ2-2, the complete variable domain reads DAGVTQSPTHLIKTRGQQVTLRCSPISGHKSVSWYQQVLGQGPQFIFQYYEKEERGRGNFPDRFSARQFPNYSSELNVNALLLGDSALYLCASSSQGASDTGELFFGEGSRLTVL.

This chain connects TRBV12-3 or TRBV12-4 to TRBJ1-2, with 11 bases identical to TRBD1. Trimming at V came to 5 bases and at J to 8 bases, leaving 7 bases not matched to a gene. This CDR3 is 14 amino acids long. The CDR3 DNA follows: TGTGCCAGCAGTCGGACAGGGGGCCCTTCGGGCTACACCTTC. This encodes CASSRTGGPSGYTF.

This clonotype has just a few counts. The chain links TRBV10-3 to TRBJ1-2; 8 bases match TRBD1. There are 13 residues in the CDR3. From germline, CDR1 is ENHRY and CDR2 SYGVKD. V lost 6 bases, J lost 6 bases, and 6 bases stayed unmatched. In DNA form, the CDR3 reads TGTGCCATCAGGCCAGGGGGCCCCAATGGCTACACCTTC. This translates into CAIRPGGPNGYTF.

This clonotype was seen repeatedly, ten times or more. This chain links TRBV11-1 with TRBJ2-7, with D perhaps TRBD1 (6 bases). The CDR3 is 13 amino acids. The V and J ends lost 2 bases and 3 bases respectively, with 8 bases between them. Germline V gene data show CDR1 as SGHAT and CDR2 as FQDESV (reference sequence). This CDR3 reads CASSLFRGYEQYF. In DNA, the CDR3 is TGTGCCAGCAGCTTATTCAGGGGCTACGAGCAGTACTTC.

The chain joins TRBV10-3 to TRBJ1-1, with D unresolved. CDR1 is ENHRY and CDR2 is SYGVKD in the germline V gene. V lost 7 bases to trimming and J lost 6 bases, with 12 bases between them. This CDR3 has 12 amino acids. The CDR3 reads CAIKSPPAEAFF. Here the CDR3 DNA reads TGTGCCATCAAAAGCCCCCCCGCTGAAGCTTTCTTT.

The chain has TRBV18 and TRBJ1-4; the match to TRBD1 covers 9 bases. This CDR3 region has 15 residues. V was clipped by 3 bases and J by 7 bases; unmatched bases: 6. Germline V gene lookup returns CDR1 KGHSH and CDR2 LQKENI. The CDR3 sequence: CASSPGQGGFEKLFF. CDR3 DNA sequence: TGTGCCAGCTCACCGGGACAGGGAGGATTTGAAAAACTGTTTTTT.